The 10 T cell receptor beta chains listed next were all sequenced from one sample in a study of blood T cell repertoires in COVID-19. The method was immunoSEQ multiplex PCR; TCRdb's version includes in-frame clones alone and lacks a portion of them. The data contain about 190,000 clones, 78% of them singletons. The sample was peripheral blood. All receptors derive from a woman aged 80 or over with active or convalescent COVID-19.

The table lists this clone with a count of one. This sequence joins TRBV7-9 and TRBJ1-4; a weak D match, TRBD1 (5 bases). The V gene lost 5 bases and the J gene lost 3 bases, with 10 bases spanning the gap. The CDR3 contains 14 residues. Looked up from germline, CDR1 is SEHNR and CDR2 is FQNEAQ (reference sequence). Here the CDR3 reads CASSGANPNEKLFF. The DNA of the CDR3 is TGTGCCAGCAGCGGGGCCAACCCTAATGAAAAACTGTTTTTT. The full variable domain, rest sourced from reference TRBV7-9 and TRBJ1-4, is DTGVSQNPRHKITKRGQNVTFRCDPISEHNRLYWYRQTLGQGPEFLTYFQNEAQLEKSRLLSDRFSAERPKGSFSTLEIQRTEQGDSAMYLCASSGANPNEKLFFGSGTQLSVL.

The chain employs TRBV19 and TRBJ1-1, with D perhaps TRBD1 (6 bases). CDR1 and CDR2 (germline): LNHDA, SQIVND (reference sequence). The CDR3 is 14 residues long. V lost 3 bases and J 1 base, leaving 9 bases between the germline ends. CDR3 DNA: TGTGCCAGTAGTATCGCACAGGGGAACACTGAAGCTTTCTTT. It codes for CASSIAQGNTEAFF.

CDR3 in DNA: TGTGCCAGCAGTGAGGGGGGGGTTGGTCCTGGAAACACCATATATTTT. It is translated as CASSEGGVGPGNTIYF. V and J are TRBV6-1 and TRBJ1-3, with D perhaps TRBD1 (5 bases). In germline, CDR1 is MNHNS, CDR2 SASEGT. V lost 3 bases, J lost 2 bases, and 14 bases lay in between. The CDR3 spans 16 residues.

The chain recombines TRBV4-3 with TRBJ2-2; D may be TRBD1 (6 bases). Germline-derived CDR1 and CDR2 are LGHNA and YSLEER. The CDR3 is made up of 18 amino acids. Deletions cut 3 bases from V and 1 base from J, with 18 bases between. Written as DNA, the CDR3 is TGCGCCAGCAGCCAGGAAGAAAACAGGGCCCTGAACACCGGGGAGCTGTTTTTT. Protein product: CASSQEENRALNTGELFF.

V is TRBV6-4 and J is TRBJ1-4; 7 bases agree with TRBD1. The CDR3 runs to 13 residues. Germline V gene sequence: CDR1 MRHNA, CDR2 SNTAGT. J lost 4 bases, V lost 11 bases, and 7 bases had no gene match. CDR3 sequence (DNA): TGTGCCGGAAAGGGACAGATTAATGAAAAACTGTTTTTT. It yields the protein CAGKGQINEKLFF.

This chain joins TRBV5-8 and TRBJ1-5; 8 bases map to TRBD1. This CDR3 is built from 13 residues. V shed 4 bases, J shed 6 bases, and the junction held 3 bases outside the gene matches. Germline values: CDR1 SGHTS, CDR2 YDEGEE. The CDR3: CASSPGGGQPQHF. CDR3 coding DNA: TGTGCCAGCAGCCCAGGGGGCGGTCAGCCCCAGCATTTT.

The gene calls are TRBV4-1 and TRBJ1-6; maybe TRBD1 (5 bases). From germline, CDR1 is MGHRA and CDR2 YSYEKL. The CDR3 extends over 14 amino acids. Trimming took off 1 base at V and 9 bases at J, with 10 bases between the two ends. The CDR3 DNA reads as TGCGCCAGCAGCCAAGCAGGGTCGGGTTCACCCCTCCACTTT. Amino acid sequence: CASSQAGSGSPLHF.

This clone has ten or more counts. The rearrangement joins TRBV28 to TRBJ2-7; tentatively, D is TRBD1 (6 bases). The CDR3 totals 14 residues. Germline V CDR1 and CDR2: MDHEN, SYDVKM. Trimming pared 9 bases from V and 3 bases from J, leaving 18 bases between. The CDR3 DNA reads TGTGCCAGTCTTAAACAGGGAAGTAACTACGAGCAGTACTTC. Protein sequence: CASLKQGSNYEQYF.

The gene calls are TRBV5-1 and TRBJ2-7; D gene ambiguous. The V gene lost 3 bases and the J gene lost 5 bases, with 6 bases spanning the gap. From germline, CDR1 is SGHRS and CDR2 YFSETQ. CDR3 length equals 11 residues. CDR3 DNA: TGCGCCAGCAGCTATTTAGACGAGCAGTACTTC. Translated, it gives CASSYLDEQYF.

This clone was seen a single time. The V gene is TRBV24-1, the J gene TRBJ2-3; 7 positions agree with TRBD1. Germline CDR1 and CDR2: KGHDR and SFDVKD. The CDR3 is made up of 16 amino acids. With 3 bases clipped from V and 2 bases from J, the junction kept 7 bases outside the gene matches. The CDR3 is CATSDPQGTATDTQYF. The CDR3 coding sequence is TGTGCCACCAGTGATCCTCAGGGGACAGCCACAGATACGCAGTATTTT.